This T cell receptor (beta chain) derives from a study of vaccination effects on CD4 cells after COVID-19 (dated by TCRdb to between 2021 and 2024). Context from the whole study: Across the study, the median time from the second dose to post-vaccine sampling was 72 days (range 14 to 241). The Oncomine TCR Beta short-read assay on an Illumina iSeq 100 was used to sequence cultures from other donors in the study. The full study included over 8 COVID-19 convalescent patients and several SARS-CoV-2-naive healthy vaccine recipients. SARS-CoV-2 spike-specific CD4+ TCR repertoires from before and after mRNA vaccination were compared in COVID-19 convalescent patients and in infection-naive vaccine recipients.

The investigation overall reported the following: Clones induced by infection and clones induced by vaccination both contracted markedly at late timepoints after vaccination, which fits with T cell responses waning over time. Only a small number of convalescent patients were included, and no early post-infection timepoints were available, which limited the study. In healthy vaccine recipients, vaccine-induced clones were almost all SARS-CoV-2 mono-reactive, with only 1 of 255 cross-reactive with common cold coronaviruses.

Receptors were amplified or captured by the immunoSEQ multiplex PCR assay. TCR beta CDR3 sequencing was performed on DNA from the cultured, isolated CD4+ T cells. The paper's data handling went like this. The analysis removed non-productive TCR sequences, trimmed reads to the CDR3 region, and retained only CDR3s that were 7 or more amino acids long. The MANAFEST web app was used to identify antigen-specific clonotypes by comparing expansion in peptide wells with expansion in reference cultures. Positive clones required FDR<0.05 expansion versus reference and all other wells, odds ratio above 5, and frequency above 0.1% in two replicate wells. A clonotype was defined as cross-reactive if the clonotype was significantly expanded both in SARS-CoV-2 spike wells and in at least one common cold coronavirus spike condition. Levenshtein distance calculated with the stringdist R package was used to assess CDR3 similarity, and unrooted trees were constructed with ape in R 3.6.1. Not all clones reach the TCRdb copy of this immuneACCESS table, which keeps in-frame sequences only. Checked studies attribute under half of the gap to unresolved V genes and leave the rest unexplained. V and J calls and clone size are copied from that table; D and trimming were computed from the DNA. For this sample there are 20,000 to 25,000 clones; roughly 81% appear just once. Roughly 5.7% of the sample belongs to the ten largest clones.

Trimming costs V 1 base and J 0 bases, and their ends lie 8 bases apart. Inclusive of the bounding cysteine and phenylalanine, the CDR3 is 15 residues long. The retained sequence is limited to the CDR3, 45 bases, with the frame set at the first base. Looking up the germline V gene yields CDR1 KGHSH and CDR2 LQKENI. This clone appeared a few times. No cognate antigen has been identified for it. Per-base qualities were not stored, and no clone one base away is much larger. To identify antigen-specific CD4+ T cell clonotypes by their expansion, the ViraFEST assay first stimulated PBMC with viral peptide pools and then applied TCR sequencing. After more than 9 days of culture, CD4+ T cells were isolated with the EasySep CD4+ T cell isolation kit. Each participant received two doses of an mRNA SARS-CoV-2 vaccine, either BNT162b2 or mRNA-1273. The absence of prior SARS-CoV-2 infection in healthy vaccine recipients was confirmed by negative nucleocapsid antibodies before and after vaccination. A few million PBMC per well were cultured with 9 to 10 ug/ml peptides in IMDM containing approximately 4.7% human AB serum, around 10 IU/ml IL-2 and gentamicin. On days 3 and 7, half of the culture medium was replaced with fresh IL-2-containing medium. Each peptide stimulation condition was cultured in triplicate wells unless otherwise noted. Using Ficoll-Paque Plus gradient centrifugation, PBMC were separated from whole blood and then either used fresh or cryopreserved at -140C. The overlapping peptide pools covered the spike proteins of SARS-CoV-2 and of the common cold coronaviruses HCoV-NL63, HCoV-OC43 and HCoV-229E. The QIAamp micro DNA kit was used to extract genomic DNA from the cultured CD4+ T cells.

The receptor's source is a human donor who received a COVID-19 vaccine. Some clones in this sample may be carry-over from other donors' samples. This receptor chain uses TRBV18 and TRBJ2-3; no D gene call is confident. Here the sequenced sample was CD4+ T cells from PBMCs cultured with SARS-CoV-2 spike peptides, taken after COVID-19 vaccination. Taken with the paper, the label for cell subset or site translates to: SARS-CoV-2 spike overlapping peptide pool stimulation. The CDR3 region reads CASSPLFTSTDTQYF. The nucleotide sequence is given as TGTGCCAGCTCACCACTCTTTACTAGCACAGATACGCAGTATTTT. The entire variable domain, with the stretches around the CDR3 drawn from the reference TRBV18 and TRBJ2-3 proteins, is NAGVMQNPRHLVRRRGQEARLRCSPMKGHSHVYWYRQLPEEGLKFMVYLQKENIIDESGMPKERFSAEFPKEGPSILRIQQVVRGDSAAYFCASSPLFTSTDTQYFGPGTRLTVL.